Listed here are 28 T cell receptor beta chains from one sample, sequenced in a study of blood T cell repertoires in COVID-19. This table comes from immunoSEQ multiplex PCR, and its TCRdb copy is limited to in-frame clones, with some not included. The table records fewer than 500,000 clones, roughly 91% of them present only once. Sequenced material: peripheral blood. The origin of the receptors is a woman in her twenties or thirties with acute or convalescent COVID-19.

V gene TRBV6-5 combines with J gene TRBJ2-1; 7 positions match TRBD1. The CDR3 length is 14 residues. Germline V gene sequence: CDR1 MNHEY, CDR2 SVGAGI. Germline trimming cut 7 bases from V and 0 bases from J; bases unmatched to any gene: 3. CDR3 loop: CASTRDSSYNEQFF. CDR3 DNA sequence: TGTGCCAGCACAAGGGACAGCTCCTACAATGAGCAGTTCTTC.

The genes are TRBV11-3 and TRBJ2-5, with 10 bases fitting TRBD2. CDR1 is SGHNT and CDR2 is YENEEA in the germline V gene. This CDR3 spans 16 amino acids. Unmatched junction bases numbered 12, after V lost 4 bases and J lost 7 bases. The CDR3 spells CASSSRGSGGAGTQYF. The CDR3 DNA is TGTGCCAGCAGCTCGCGAGGGAGCGGGGGGGCTGGGACCCAGTACTTC.

The chain employs TRBV19 and TRBJ1-5, with D tentatively TRBD1 (5 bases). Germline CDR1 reads LNHDA; CDR2 reads SQIVND (reference sequence). V lost 3 bases to trimming and J lost 2 bases, with 8 bases between them. The CDR3 loop spans 14 amino acids. This chain's CDR3 is CASSIQTGNQPQHF. In nucleotides, the CDR3 is TGTGCCAGTAGTATTCAGACAGGCAATCAGCCCCAGCATTTT.

V gene TRBV30 combines with J gene TRBJ2-3; 9 bases map to TRBD2. This CDR3 contains 14 residues. The junction had 12 bases not matched to a gene; V was cut back by 7 bases and J by 7 bases. CDR1 and CDR2 (germline): GTSNPN, SVGIG (reference sequence). Here the CDR3 reads CAYSQAGGVNTQYF. CDR3 DNA: TGTGCCTACTCTCAAGCGGGGGGTGTAAATACGCAGTATTTT. Full variable domain (outside the CDR3, taken from reference TRBV30 and TRBJ2-3): SQTIHQWPATLVQPVGSPLSLECTVEGTSNPNLYWYRQAAGRGLQLLFYSVGIGQISSEVPQNLSASRPQDRQFILSSKKLLLSDSGFYLCAYSQAGGVNTQYFGPGTRLTVL.

The chain has TRBV5-5 and TRBJ1-4, with D hard to call. Trimming took 4 bases from V and 3 from J, leaving 10 bases between them. Germline lookup yields CDR1 SGHKS and CDR2 YYEKEE (reference sequence). The CDR3 runs 14 residues. The CDR3 nucleotides are TGTGCCAGCAGCCTTAGTGTATCTAATGAAAAACTGTTTTTT. Its protein is CASSLSVSNEKLFF.

The CDR3 nucleotides are TGTGCCAGCTCACCACTTGGGTCGGGGACAGGGAAAAACGGCTACACCTTC. Translated: CASSPLGSGTGKNGYTF. The chain combines TRBV18 with TRBJ1-2, with 9 positions matching TRBD1. Unmatched junction bases numbered 14, after V lost 1 base and J lost 8 bases. The germline gives CDR1 KGHSH, CDR2 LQKENI. This CDR3 spans 17 amino acids.

V is TRBV3-1 (or the pseudogene TRBV3-2) and J is TRBJ2-5, with 13 bases lining up with TRBD2. The V and J ends lost 4 bases and 5 bases, in that order; junction bases with no gene match: 7. From germline, CDR1 is LGHDT and CDR2 YNNKEL (reference sequence). The CDR3 is 16 residues long. The CDR3 DNA is TGTGCCAGCAGCCTCCGGACTAGCGGGGGCCCGGAGACCCAGTACTTC. As protein: CASSLRTSGGPETQYF.

The gene calls are TRBV30 and TRBJ1-6; D gene unclear. V lost 3 bases and J lost 4, with 4 bases in between. Per the germline V gene, CDR1 is GTSNPN and CDR2 is SVGIG (reference sequence). The CDR3 has 12 amino acids. The CDR3 here is CAWRTYNSPLHF. The CDR3, as DNA: TGTGCCTGGAGAACTTATAATTCACCCCTCCACTTT.

The chain recombines TRBV6-5 with TRBJ1-5, with 8 bases identical to TRBD1. The junction had 7 bases not matched to a gene; V was cut back by 6 bases and J by 3 bases. This CDR3 comprises 15 residues. Germline V gene sequence: CDR1 MNHEY, CDR2 SVGAGI. CDR3 amino acids: CASSATGGFNQPQHF. The CDR3 bases are TGTGCCAGCAGCGCAACAGGGGGTTTCAATCAGCCCCAGCATTTT.

The chain joins TRBV28 to TRBJ1-4, with D tentatively TRBD1 (6 bases). Trimming removed 5 bases at V and 8 bases at J, with 18 bases between. The CDR3 length is 15 residues. The germline V gene has CDR1 MDHEN and CDR2 SYDVKM. Here the CDR3 reads CASSPTLGAGEKLFF. For the CDR3, the DNA is TGTGCCAGCAGTCCTACGTTGGGGGCTGGAGAAAAACTGTTTTTT.

This clone has ten or more counts. The V call is TRBV14, the J call TRBJ2-1; 7 bases are a match to TRBD1. Germline V gene data show CDR1 as SGHDN and CDR2 as FVKESK. V shed 2 bases, J shed 9 bases, and the junction held 1 base outside the gene matches. This CDR3 is built from 12 residues. For the CDR3, the DNA is TGTGCCAGCAGCCAAAACAGGGGTGAGCAGTTCTTC. Protein: CASSQNRGEQFF.

The rearrangement uses TRBV6-4 and TRBJ2-1; TRBD2 aligns across 12 bases. Trimming at V came to 3 bases and at J to 5 bases, leaving 2 bases not matched to a gene. Germline CDR1 and CDR2: MRHNA and SNTAGT. The CDR3 totals 15 residues. The CDR3 coding sequence is TGTGCCAGCAGTGAGACTAGCGGGGGTAACAATGAGCAGTTCTTC. Translating gives CASSETSGGNNEQFF.

J is TRBJ1-4 and V is TRBV11-2; no clear D. V shed 2 bases and J shed 5 bases, with 9 bases lying between them. The V gene's germline CDR1 is SGHAT and CDR2 FQNNGV. The CDR3 is 14 amino acids. CDR3 DNA: TGTGCCAGCAGCTTAAACGGTCCAAATGAAAAACTGTTTTTT. It translates to CASSLNGPNEKLFF. Complete variable domain (other parts from reference TRBV11-2 and TRBJ1-4): EAGVAQSPRYKIIEKRQSVAFWCNPISGHATLYWYQQILGQGPKLLIQFQNNGVVDDSQLPKDRFSAERLKGVDSTLKIQPAKLEDSAVYLCASSLNGPNEKLFFGSGTQLSVL.

The rearrangement joins TRBV4-2 to TRBJ1-3; TRBD1 might be the D (5 bases). This CDR3 comprises 16 residues. V lost 0 bases, J lost 0 bases, and 9 bases lay in between. Germline-derived CDR1 and CDR2 are LGHNA and YNFKEQ. CDR3 region: CASSQDPTVSGNTIYF. DNA of the CDR3: TGTGCCAGCAGCCAAGACCCGACAGTCTCTGGAAACACCATATATTTT.

This sequence joins TRBV6-5 and TRBJ1-1; D may be TRBD1 (6 bases). The CDR3 sequence is 16 residues long. Trimming took off 3 bases at V and 1 base at J, with 15 bases between the two ends. Germline lookup yields CDR1 MNHEY and CDR2 SVGAGI. The CDR3 loop reads CASSYSILQGNTEAFF. The CDR3 region has the DNA TGTGCCAGCAGTTATTCTATCTTACAGGGGAACACTGAAGCTTTCTTT.

The gene calls are TRBV13 and TRBJ1-5; 7 bases align to TRBD1. V dropped 5 bases and J dropped 2; count of bases not matched to a gene: 9. The CDR3 spans 16 residues. From germline, CDR1 is PRHDT and CDR2 FYEKMQ (reference sequence). The CDR3 is CASSNRQGGGNQPQHF. The CDR3 nucleotides are TGTGCCAGCAGCAATAGACAGGGCGGAGGCAATCAGCCCCAGCATTTT.

The chain is built from TRBV7-8 and TRBJ2-2; 9 bases align to TRBD2. This CDR3 contains 17 residues. From germline, CDR1 is SGHVS and CDR2 FQNEAQ. V lost 1 base to trimming and J lost 4 bases; unmatched junction nucleotides: 7. The CDR3 spells CASSLGGGTSFTGELFF. The CDR3 DNA reads TGTGCCAGCAGCTTAGGAGGAGGGACTAGCTTCACCGGGGAGCTGTTTTTT.

The rearrangement joins TRBV6-6 to TRBJ2-5; possible D gene TRBD2, 7 bases. Trimming stripped 2 bases from V and 3 bases from J, with 10 bases between. Germline CDR1 reads MNHNY; CDR2 reads SVGAGI (reference sequence). This CDR3 comprises 14 residues. CDR3 amino acids: CASSYGGAEETQYF. In DNA form, the CDR3 reads TGTGCCAGCAGTTACGGGGGGGCAGAAGAGACCCAGTACTTC.

The CDR3 sequence: CASSYLVKLAGGPDTQYF. In DNA, the CDR3 is TGTGCCAGCAGCTACCTCGTAAAACTAGCGGGGGGGCCAGATACGCAGTATTTT. V is TRBV11-2 and J is TRBJ2-3, with 13 positions matching TRBD2. Germline trimming cut 4 bases from V and 4 bases from J; bases unmatched to any gene: 11. The length of the CDR3 is 18 residues. From germline, CDR1 is SGHAT and CDR2 FQNNGV.

This chain uses TRBV7-6 with TRBJ2-2, with TRBD2 identical over 11 bases. CDR1 and CDR2 (germline): SGHVS, FNYEAQ. V dropped 5 bases and J dropped 6; count of bases not matched to a gene: 26. There are 22 residues in the CDR3. This CDR3 reads CASSPAVNSGGAFVSSPGELFF. The CDR3 nucleotides are TGTGCCAGCAGCCCCGCGGTTAATAGCGGGGGGGCGTTTGTTTCTAGCCCCGGGGAGCTGTTTTTT.

V is TRBV5-1 and J is TRBJ2-5; TRBD1 agrees at 9 bases. The CDR3 is 14 amino acids. Trimming at V came to 9 bases and at J to 5 bases, leaving 11 bases not matched to a gene. Germline V gene sequence: CDR1 SGHRS, CDR2 YFSETQ. CDR3 bases: TGCGCCACCCGACAGGGACAGGGTTCCGAGACCCAGTACTTC. Encoded protein: CATRQGQGSETQYF.

This chain uses TRBV7-2 with TRBJ2-3; possible D gene TRBD2, 5 bases. The CDR3 is 15 residues long. V lost 3 bases and J lost 2, with 12 bases in between. Looked up from germline, CDR1 is SGHTA and CDR2 is FQGNSA. The CDR3, as DNA: TGTGCCAGCAGCTTGGACTTTCACTACACAGATACGCAGTATTTT. Residues: CASSLDFHYTDTQYF. The variable domain in full, completed from reference TRBV7-2 and TRBJ2-3, reads GAGVSQSPSNKVTEKGKDVELRCDPISGHTALYWYRQSLGQGLEFLIYFQGNSAPDKSGLPSDRFSAERTGGSVSTLTIQRTQQEDSAVYLCASSLDFHYTDTQYFGPGTRLTVL.

The rearrangement links TRBV5-4 to TRBJ2-3; TRBD1 might be the D (5 bases). V lost 0 bases and J 5 bases, leaving 13 bases between the germline ends. Germline loops: CDR1 SGHNT, CDR2 YYREEE (reference sequence). The CDR3 totals 15 residues. The CDR3 DNA sequence: TGTGCCAGCAGCTTGGGTGGGCAGGGTCGAGATACGCAGTATTTT. It is translated as CASSLGGQGRDTQYF.

The V gene is TRBV9, the J gene TRBJ2-1; 10 bases map to TRBD2. The trim removed 6 bases at V and 3 bases at J, leaving 3 bases unmatched. The CDR3 sequence is 14 residues long. Germline assignment: CDR1 SGDLS and CDR2 YYNGEE. The CDR3 nucleotides read TGTGCCAGCACCTCTAGCGGGAGCTACAATGAGCAGTTCTTC. Its protein product is CASTSSGSYNEQFF.

The chain is built from TRBV25-1 and TRBJ2-3; possible D gene TRBD2, 7 bases. The CDR3 loop spans 15 amino acids. The V end lost 7 bases, the J end lost 3 bases, and 17 bases lay between the germline ends. Germline lookup yields CDR1 MGHDK and CDR2 SYGVNS. As DNA, the CDR3 is TGTGCCAGCAAGGACAGCGGGAAAGTGACAGATACGCAGTATTTT. Translation: CASKDSGKVTDTQYF.

Details on this clone: This specimen includes other DNA sequences encoding the same CDR3. The chain recombines TRBV6-5 with TRBJ2-7; tentative D call: TRBD1 (6 bases). The CDR3 spans 15 residues. V was pared by 0 bases and J by 1 base, with 10 bases between. CDR1 and CDR2 from the germline V gene are MNHEY and SVGAGI. The CDR3 nucleotides read TGTGCCAGCAGTTACTCCACAGGGATGTCCTACGAGCAGTACTTC. Protein product: CASSYSTGMSYEQYF.

The chain links TRBV11-2 to TRBJ1-5; D perhaps matches TRBD1 (5 bases). The CDR3 totals 17 residues. V gave up 4 bases and J gave up 0 bases, with 16 bases separating them. Looked up from germline, CDR1 is SGHAT and CDR2 is FQNNGV. The CDR3 protein is CASSSIVGTHSNQPQHF. CDR3 in DNA: TGTGCCAGCAGCTCCATCGTCGGGACTCATAGCAATCAGCCCCAGCATTTT.

For the CDR3, the DNA is TGTGCCAGCAGGGACGCCGGGGGGGATAATTCACCCCTCCACTTT. As protein: CASRDAGGDNSPLHF. This rearrangement joins TRBV25-1 to TRBJ1-6; tentative D call: TRBD1 (5 bases). V lost 6 bases, J lost 5 bases, and 14 bases lay in between. This CDR3 has 15 amino acids. Germline V CDR1 and CDR2: MGHDK, SYGVNS. Looking up the rest from reference TRBV25-1 and TRBJ1-6 gives the full variable domain: EADIYQTPRYLVIGTGKKITLECSQTMGHDKMYWYQQDPGMELHLIHYSYGVNSTEKGDLSSESTVSRIRTEHFPLTLESARPSHTSQYLCASRDAGGDNSPLHFGNGTRLTVT.